In this sample, the clone carrying this T cell receptor beta chain turned up a few times. Antigen: not known. This record comes from a study of T-cell memory formation after mild COVID-19. Study-level points and caveats: Clones that got smaller from day 15 to 85 had even CD4/CD8, while clones growing later tipped toward CD4+. Cross-reactive memory seemingly joined, as some responding clones were found in pre-infection memory.

Employing constant-segment primers, 5'RACE generated TCR alpha and TCR beta cDNA libraries bearing sample barcodes and UMIs. In TCRdb, the 5' RACE reads were re-called with MiXCR into one record per CDR3 protein. This table has about 57,000 distinct CDR3 sequences, 10% to 15% appearing once. Trimming stripped 5 bases from V and 8 bases from J, with 15 bases between. The CDR3 spans 12 residues. Per germline, CDR1 DFQATT and CDR2 SNEGSKA (reference sequence). Sequenced sample: PBMCs or a T cell subset sorted from them (not recorded which). This receptor was identified in a man in his late teens or twenties who had mild COVID-19 (a few samples of this study predate the infection). Cell type and time point are not known. The gene calls are TRBV20-1 and TRBJ1-2; tentatively, D is TRBD1 (6 bases). The CDR3 protein is CSAYTGPSGYTF. The DNA of the CDR3 is TGCAGTGCTTATACAGGGCCCTCCGGCTACACCTTC.